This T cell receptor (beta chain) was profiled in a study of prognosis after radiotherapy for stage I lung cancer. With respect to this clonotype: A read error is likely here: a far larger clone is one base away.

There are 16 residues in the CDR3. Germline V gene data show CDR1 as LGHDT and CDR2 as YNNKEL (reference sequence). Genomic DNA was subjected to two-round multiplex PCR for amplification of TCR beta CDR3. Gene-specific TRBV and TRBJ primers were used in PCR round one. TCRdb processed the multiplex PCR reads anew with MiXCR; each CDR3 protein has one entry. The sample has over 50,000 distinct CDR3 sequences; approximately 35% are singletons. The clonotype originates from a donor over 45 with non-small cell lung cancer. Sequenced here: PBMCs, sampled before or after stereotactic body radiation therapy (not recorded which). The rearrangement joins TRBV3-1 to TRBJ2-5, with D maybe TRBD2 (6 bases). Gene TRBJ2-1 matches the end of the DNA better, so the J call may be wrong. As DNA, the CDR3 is TGTGCCAACAGCGGGCGTAGCGAGTGGCCGTTCAATGAGCAGTTCTTC. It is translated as CANSGRSEWPFNEQFF.